The present T cell receptor (beta chain) was sequenced within a study of OX40 agonist ivuxolimab in advanced cancers. Germline assignment: CDR1 PRHDT and CDR2 FYEKMQ (reference sequence). CDR3 size: 13 residues. V dropped 5 bases and J dropped 1 base, with 9 bases sitting between them. Clones were read by immunoSEQ multiplex PCR, and TCRdb kept only the in-frame ones, dropping some. The sample records about 68,000 clones, less than 95% being singletons. The material was CD4+ or CD8+ T cells sorted from blood, obtained in a trial of the OX40 agonist ivuxolimab. The sequence derives from an adult with an advanced solid tumor such as melanoma, head and neck, liver or kidney cancer. The rearrangement uses TRBV13 and TRBJ2-7; D is perhaps TRBD2 (6 bases). The CDR3 is CASSQEGSYEQYF. CDR3 DNA sequence: TGTGCCAGCAGCCAGGAGGGGTCCTACGAGCAGTACTTC. The full variable domain, with the rest looked up from reference TRBV13 and TRBJ2-7, is AAGVIQSPRHLIKEKRETATLKCYPIPRHDTVYWYQQGPGQDPQFLISFYEKMQSDKGSIPDRFSAQQFSDYHSELNMSSLELGDSALYFCASSQEGSYEQYFGPGTRLTVT.